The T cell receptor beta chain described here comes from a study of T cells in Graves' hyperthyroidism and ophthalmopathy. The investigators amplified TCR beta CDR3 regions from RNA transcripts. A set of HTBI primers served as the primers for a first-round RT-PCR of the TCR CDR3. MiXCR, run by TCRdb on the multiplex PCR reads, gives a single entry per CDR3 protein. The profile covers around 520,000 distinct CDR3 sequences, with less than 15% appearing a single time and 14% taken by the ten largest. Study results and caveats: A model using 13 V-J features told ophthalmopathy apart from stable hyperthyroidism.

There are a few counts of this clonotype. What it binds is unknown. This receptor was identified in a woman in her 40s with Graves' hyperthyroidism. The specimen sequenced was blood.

The CDR3 region has the DNA TGTGCCACCATGGAGTCATTGGGACTCACCAAAGGGGAGACCCAGTACTTC. Its translation is CATMESLGLTKGETQYF. The chain recombines TRBV15 with TRBJ2-5, with D maybe TRBD2 (6 bases). Trimming pared 7 bases from V and 5 bases from J, leaving 26 bases between. The CDR3 contains 17 residues. Germline V gene sequence: CDR1 LNHNV, CDR2 YYDKDF (reference sequence).